This TCR beta chain was identified during a study of regulatory T cells in long-lasting Graves disease. Study-wide context: Disease was considered persistent Graves' disease after over 5 years of antithyroid drugs (with positive TSH receptor antibodies). Findings and limits, study-wide: Among samples with persistent disease, TRBV28, TRBJ1-2 and TRBJ2-5 were favored.

Worth noting for this clonotype: Its antigen is unknown.

Germline CDR1 is LNHDA and CDR2 is SQIVND (reference sequence). The V and J ends lost 6 bases and 8 bases, in that order; junction bases with no gene match: 9. The CDR3 runs 15 residues. Construction of the TCR beta libraries employed iRepertoire HTBI primers in conjunction with Arm-PCR of CDR3 regions. TCRdb reprocessed the multiplex PCR reads via MiXCR and lists one record per CDR3 protein. The table records over 650,000 distinct CDR3 sequences, approximately 31% of them present only once. The time point here: persistent/refractory GD, antithyroid drugs over 5 years with positive TRAb. PBMCs provided the RNA from which the TCR library was made. Recruitment took place at an endocrinology department in Xi'an, China.

The TCR comes from a female donor with Graves disease. The V call is TRBV19, the J call TRBJ1-4; the match to TRBD1 covers 10 bases. The sample here was peripheral blood mononuclear cells (PBMCs), taken when the disease was refractory, from a patient treated with antithyroid drugs. The CDR3: CASSPGTGVGEKLFF. The CDR3 DNA is TGTGCCAGTAGCCCCGGGACAGGGGTCGGGGAAAAACTGTTTTTT.